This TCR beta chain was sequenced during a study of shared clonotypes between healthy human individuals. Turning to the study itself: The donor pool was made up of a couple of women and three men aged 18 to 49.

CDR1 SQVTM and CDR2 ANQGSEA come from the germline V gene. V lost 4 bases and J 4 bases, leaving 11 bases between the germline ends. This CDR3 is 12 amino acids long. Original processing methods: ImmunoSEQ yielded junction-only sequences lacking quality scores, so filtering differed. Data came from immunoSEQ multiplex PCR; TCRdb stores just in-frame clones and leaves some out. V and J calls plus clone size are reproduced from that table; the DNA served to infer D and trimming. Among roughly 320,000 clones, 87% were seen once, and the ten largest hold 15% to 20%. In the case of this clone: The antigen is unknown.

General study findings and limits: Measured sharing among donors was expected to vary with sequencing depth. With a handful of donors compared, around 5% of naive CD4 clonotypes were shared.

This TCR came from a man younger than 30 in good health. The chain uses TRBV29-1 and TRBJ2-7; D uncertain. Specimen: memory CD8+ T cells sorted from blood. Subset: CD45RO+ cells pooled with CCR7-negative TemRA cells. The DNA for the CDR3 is TGCAGCGTTGGGTCGTTCCAATACGAGCAGTACTTC. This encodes CSVGSFQYEQYF.